What follows describes a single TCR beta chain. Its antigen is undetermined. Vbeta (60) and Jbeta (13) primers were used in the PCR. The table came from immunoSEQ multiplex PCR; TCRdb's copy has only in-frame clones and leaves some out. Among 200,000 to 250,000 clones listed, roughly 80% were seen once. The data belong to a study of cytomegalovirus exposure and HLA in healthy donors. Per the germline V gene, CDR1 is MNHNY and CDR2 is SVGAGI (reference sequence). The trim removed 8 bases at V and 5 bases at J, leaving 11 bases unmatched. This CDR3 has 15 residues. Study-wide results and caveats: Indistinguishable V segments such as TRBV6-2 and TRBV6-3 were excluded. Available immune exposure information covered CMV serostatus only.

The chain uses TRBV6-6 and TRBJ1-2, with 10 positions matching TRBD1. The TCR was taken from a man under 40 in good health and CMV-seronegative. Material for sequencing was PBMCs. The DNA of the CDR3 is TGTGCCAGCGCCCCAGGACAGGGGGTTTTGTATGGCTACACCTTC. It specifies CASAPGQGVLYGYTF.